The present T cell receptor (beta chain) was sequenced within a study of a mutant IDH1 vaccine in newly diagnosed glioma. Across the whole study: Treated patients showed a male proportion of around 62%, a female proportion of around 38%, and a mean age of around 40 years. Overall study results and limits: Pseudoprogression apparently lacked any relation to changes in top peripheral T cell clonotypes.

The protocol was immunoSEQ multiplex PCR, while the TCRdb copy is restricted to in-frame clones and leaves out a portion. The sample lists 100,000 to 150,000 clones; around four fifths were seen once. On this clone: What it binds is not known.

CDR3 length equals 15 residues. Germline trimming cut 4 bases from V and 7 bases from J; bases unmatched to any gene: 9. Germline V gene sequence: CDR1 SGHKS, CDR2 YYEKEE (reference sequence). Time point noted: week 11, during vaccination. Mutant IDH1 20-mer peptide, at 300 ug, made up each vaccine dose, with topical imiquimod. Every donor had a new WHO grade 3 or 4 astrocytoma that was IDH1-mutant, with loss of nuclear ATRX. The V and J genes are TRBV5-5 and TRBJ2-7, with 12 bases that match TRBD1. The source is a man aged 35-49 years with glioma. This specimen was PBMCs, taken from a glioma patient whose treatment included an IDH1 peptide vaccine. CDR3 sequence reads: CASSRSGTGGREQYF. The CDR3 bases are TGTGCCAGCAGCCGTTCCGGGACAGGGGGCAGGGAGCAGTACTTC.